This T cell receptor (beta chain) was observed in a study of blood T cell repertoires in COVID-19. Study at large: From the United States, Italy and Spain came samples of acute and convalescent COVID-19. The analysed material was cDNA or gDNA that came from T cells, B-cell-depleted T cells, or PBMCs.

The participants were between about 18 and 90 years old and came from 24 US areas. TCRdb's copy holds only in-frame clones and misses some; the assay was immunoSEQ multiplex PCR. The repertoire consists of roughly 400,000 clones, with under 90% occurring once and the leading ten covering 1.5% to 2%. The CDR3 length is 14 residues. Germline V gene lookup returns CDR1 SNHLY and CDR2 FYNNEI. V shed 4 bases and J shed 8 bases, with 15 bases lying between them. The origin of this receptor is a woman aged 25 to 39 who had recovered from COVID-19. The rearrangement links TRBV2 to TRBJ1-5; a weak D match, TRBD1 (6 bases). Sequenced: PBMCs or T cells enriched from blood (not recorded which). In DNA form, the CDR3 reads TGTGCCAGCAGTGTCAGGGGTGATGGGGAGCCCCAGCATTTT. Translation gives CASSVRGDGEPQHF.